Shown below are 7 T cell receptor beta chains from a single sample sequenced in a study of spatial heterogeneity in lung cancer. In TCRdb, the 5' RACE reads were re-called with MiXCR into one record per CDR3 protein. This repertoire shows about 92,000 distinct CDR3 sequences, approximately 12% found once; its top ten account for about 40%. As for time point: sample taken at primary tumor resection. The sequencing used PBMCs, collected at surgery. Receptor source: a male donor with early-stage non-small cell lung cancer.

This chain connects TRBV5-1 to TRBJ2-2; the match to TRBD1 covers 8 bases. This CDR3 has 14 residues. V shed 0 bases and J 5 bases; nucleotides not matched to a gene: 0. From germline, CDR1 is SGHRS and CDR2 YFSETQ. CDR3 sequence: CASSLGQGTGELFF. The CDR3 nucleotides are TGCGCCAGCAGCTTGGGACAGGGGACCGGGGAGCTGTTTTTT.

This clonotype has only a few counts. V and J are TRBV12-3 or TRBV12-4 and TRBJ1-5; 7 bases match TRBD1. The CDR3 consists of 14 residues. Losses at the gene ends were 2 bases for V and 6 bases for J; bases not matched to a gene: 4. The CDR3 nucleotides are TGTGCCAGCAGTTTAAGAGGGGGCGGTCAGCCCCAGCATTTT. Protein: CASSLRGGGQPQHF.

This clonotype was seen more than once but under ten times. The junction departs from the called germline gene at one end, perhaps through a read error. The V call is TRBV20-1, the J call TRBJ2-5, with a possible D match to TRBD1 (6 bases). Germline loops: CDR1 DFQATT, CDR2 SNEGSKA (reference sequence). The CDR3 has 11 residues. The CDR3, as DNA: TGCAGTGCTAGACTACAGGGTCTTAATTCCTTC. This codes for CSARLQGLNSF.

This clonotype has a single count. The rearrangement uses TRBV5-1 and TRBJ1-1; tentative D call: TRBD1 (5 bases). Germline-derived CDR1 and CDR2 are SGHRS and YFSETQ. This CDR3 has 15 residues. Trimming cost V 3 bases and J 5 bases, with 17 bases left between them. The CDR3 bases are TGCGCCAGCAGCTGGGTTTTGGGGCTCGGGACTGAAGCTTTCTTT. Translation: CASSWVLGLGTEAFF.

This clonotype was recorded many times. CDR3 sequence (DNA): TGTGCCAGCAGCTTAGACAGGGGCTCTGGGGCCAACGTCCTGACTTTC. Amino acid sequence: CASSLDRGSGANVLTF. The V gene is TRBV7-9, the J gene TRBJ2-6; 7 bases align to TRBD1. Losses at the gene ends were 1 base for V and 0 bases for J; bases not matched to a gene: 0. The CDR3 totals 16 residues. Germline V gives CDR1 SEHNR, CDR2 FQNEAQ (reference sequence).

This clonotype showed up just a few times. The chain joins TRBV6-5 to TRBJ2-5; TRBD1 aligns across 7 bases. The germline CDR1 and CDR2 sequences are MNHEY and SVGAGI. With V trimmed by 5 bases and J by 4 bases, 13 bases remained unmatched. The length of the CDR3 is 16 residues. CDR3 loop: CASSPRQGPKRETQYF. The CDR3 DNA reads TGTGCCAGCAGTCCCAGACAGGGCCCTAAAAGAGAGACCCAGTACTTC.

In its sample, this clonotype was seen a few times. V is TRBV7-2 and J is TRBJ1-3; tentatively, D is TRBD1 (6 bases). The V end was cut by 5 bases, the J end by 1 base, with 15 bases between. CDR1 is SGHTA and CDR2 is FQGNSA in the germline V gene. The CDR3 is 16 amino acids. The DNA for the CDR3 is TGTGCCAGCAGCCAAAGGACAGCGCGTTCTGGAAACACCATATATTTT. This codes for CASSQRTARSGNTIYF.